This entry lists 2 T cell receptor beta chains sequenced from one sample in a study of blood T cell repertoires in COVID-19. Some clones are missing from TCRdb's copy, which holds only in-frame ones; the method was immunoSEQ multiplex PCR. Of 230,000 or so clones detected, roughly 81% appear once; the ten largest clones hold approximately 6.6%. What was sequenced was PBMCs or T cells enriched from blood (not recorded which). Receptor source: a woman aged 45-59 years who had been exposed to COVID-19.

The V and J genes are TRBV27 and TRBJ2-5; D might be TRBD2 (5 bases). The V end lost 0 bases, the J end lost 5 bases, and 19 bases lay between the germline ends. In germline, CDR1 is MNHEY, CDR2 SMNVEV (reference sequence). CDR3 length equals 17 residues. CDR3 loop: CASSLSRRMGRGETQYF. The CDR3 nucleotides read TGTGCCAGCAGTTTATCGAGGCGGATGGGGAGAGGGGAGACCCAGTACTTC.

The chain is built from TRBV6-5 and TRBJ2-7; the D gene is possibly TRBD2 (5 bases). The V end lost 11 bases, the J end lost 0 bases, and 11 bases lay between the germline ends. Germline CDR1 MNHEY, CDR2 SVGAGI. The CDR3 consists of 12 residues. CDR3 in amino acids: CAEAANSYEQYF. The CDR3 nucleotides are TGTGCCGAAGCGGCCAACTCCTACGAGCAGTACTTC.